This T cell receptor (beta chain) was recovered during a study of graft-versus-host responses after intestinal transplantation. Study results and limitations: GvH clones surfaced in recipient marrow, some emerging earlier in ileum or blood.

Germline V lookup: CDR1 MNHEY, CDR2 SMNVEV (reference sequence). The CDR3 loop spans 14 amino acids. Notes on this clone: Its cognate antigen is unknown.

Assay used: immunoSEQ multiplex PCR; TCRdb lists only in-frame clones, some missing. The sample carries approximately 49,000 clones, approximately 96% recorded once. The sequencing here drew on unstimulated CD8+ T cells sorted from spleen or lymph node cells, taken before transplant. This sequence was found in a human donor who was the organ donor for an intestinal transplant. V is TRBV27 and J is TRBJ2-5; perhaps D is TRBD1 or TRBD2 (5 bases each). Gene TRBJ2-7 matches the end of the DNA better, so the J call may be wrong. Here the CDR3 DNA reads TGTGCCAGCAGTGCCGGGACGGCTACCTACGAGCAGTACTTC. It translates to CASSAGTATYEQYF.